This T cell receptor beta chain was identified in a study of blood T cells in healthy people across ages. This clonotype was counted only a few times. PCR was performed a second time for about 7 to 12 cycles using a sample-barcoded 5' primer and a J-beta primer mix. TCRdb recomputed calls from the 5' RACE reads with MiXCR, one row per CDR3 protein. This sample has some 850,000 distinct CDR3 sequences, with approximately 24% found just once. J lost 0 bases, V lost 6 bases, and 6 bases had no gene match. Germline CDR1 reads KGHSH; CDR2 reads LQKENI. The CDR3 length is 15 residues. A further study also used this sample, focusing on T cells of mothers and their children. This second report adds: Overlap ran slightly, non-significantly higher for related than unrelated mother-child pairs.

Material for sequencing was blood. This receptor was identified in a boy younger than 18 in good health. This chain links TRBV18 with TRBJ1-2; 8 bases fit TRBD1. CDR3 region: CASSFDRGANYGYTF. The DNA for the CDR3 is TGTGCCAGCTCCTTCGACAGGGGAGCTAACTATGGCTACACCTTC.